This TCR beta chain is from a study of technical replicates of blood from a few donors (TCRdb year 2017). Receptor libraries were prepared by the immunoSEQ multiplex PCR assay. TCRdb's version of the immuneACCESS table is confined to in-frame rearrangements and falls short of the full clone set. An unresolved V gene accounts for under half of the shortfall where checked; the remainder is of unknown origin. The sample profile shows about 73,000 clones; more than 85% of them were found once. Jointly, the top ten make up approximately 4.4% of the sample. As regards this clone: There is no known antigen for this receptor. Base qualities are not at hand, and no much larger clone is one base apart.

The germline ends are 18 bases apart after V is trimmed by 2 bases and J by 4 bases. CDR1 and CDR2 were assigned from the germline V gene (reference sequence) as GTSNPN and SVGIG. Measured from the cysteine to the phenylalanine, the CDR3 is 16 residues long. Only the CDR3 DNA stays, 48 bases, in frame from base 1. The chain employs TRBV30 and TRBJ1-5, with the D gene uncertain. This TCR was recovered from a human donor in good health. Some clones in this sample may be carry-over from other donors' samples. Specimen: PBMCs. Read as DNA, the sequence is TGTGCCTGGAGTCCCCGCGGCCAGTCGACTAATCAGCCCCAGCATTTT. It encodes CAWSPRGQSTNQPQHF.